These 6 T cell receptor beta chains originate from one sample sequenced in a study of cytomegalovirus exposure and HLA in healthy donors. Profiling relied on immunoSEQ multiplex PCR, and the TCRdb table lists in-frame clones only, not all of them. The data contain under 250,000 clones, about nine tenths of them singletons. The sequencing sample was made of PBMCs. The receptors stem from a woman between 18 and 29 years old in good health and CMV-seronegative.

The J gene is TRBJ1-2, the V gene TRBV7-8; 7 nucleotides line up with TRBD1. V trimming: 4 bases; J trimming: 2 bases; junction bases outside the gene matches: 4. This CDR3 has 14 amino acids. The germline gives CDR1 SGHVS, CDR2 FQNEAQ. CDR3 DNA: TGTGCCAGCAGCTCATCGGGACAGAACTATGGCTACACCTTC. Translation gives CASSSSGQNYGYTF.

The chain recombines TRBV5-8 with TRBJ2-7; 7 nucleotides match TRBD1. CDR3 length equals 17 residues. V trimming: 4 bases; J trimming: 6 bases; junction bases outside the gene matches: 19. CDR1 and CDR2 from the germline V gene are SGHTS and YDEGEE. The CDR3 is CASSPGTDWLHVREQYF. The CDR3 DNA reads TGTGCCAGCAGCCCGGGGACAGATTGGCTCCACGTCCGCGAGCAGTACTTC.

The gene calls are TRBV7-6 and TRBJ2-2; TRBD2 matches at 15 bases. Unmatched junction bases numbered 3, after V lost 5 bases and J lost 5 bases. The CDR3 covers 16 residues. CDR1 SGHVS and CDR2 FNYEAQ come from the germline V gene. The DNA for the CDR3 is TGTGCCAGCAGCCAAGGGACTAGCGGGAGGACCGGGGAGCTGTTTTTT. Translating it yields CASSQGTSGRTGELFF.

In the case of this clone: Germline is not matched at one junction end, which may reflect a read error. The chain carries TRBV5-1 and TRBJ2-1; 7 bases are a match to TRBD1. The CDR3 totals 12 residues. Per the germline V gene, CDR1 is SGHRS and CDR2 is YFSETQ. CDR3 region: CASREPGQPPIF. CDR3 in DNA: TGCGCCAGCAGGGAACCGGGACAGCCTCCCATCTTC.

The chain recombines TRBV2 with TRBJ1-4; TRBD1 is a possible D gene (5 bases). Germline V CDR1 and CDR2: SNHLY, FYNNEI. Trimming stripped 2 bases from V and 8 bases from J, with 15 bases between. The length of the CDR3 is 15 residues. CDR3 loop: CASSEIRGTGEKLFF. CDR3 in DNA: TGTGCCAGCAGTGAAATACGGGGGACGGGGGAAAAACTGTTTTTT.

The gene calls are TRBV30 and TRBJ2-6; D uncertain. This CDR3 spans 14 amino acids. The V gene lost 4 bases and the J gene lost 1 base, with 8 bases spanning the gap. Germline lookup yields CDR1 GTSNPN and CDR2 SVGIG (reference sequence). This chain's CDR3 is CAWNVVSGANVLTF. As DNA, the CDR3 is TGTGCCTGGAATGTCGTATCTGGGGCCAACGTCCTGACTTTC.